This TCR beta chain was sequenced for a study of CD8 T cells in Susac syndrome. From blood CD8+ and CD4+ T cells, the TCR beta chain was sequenced. Through negative isolation, CD4+ and CD8+ T cells were obtained, while TEMRA cells were enriched using FACS. Random hexamers primed reverse transcription of roughly 0.5 to 1 ug RNA. Amplification of TCR beta CDR3 was carried out by immunoSEQ multiplex PCR, which covered 54 Vbeta and 13 Jbeta segments. TCRdb processed the immunoSEQ multiplex PCR reads anew with MiXCR; each CDR3 protein has one entry. The data contain about 300,000 distinct CDR3 sequences, 85% of them singletons. The CDR3 consists of 14 residues. Germline-derived CDR1 and CDR2 are GTSNPN and SVGIG (reference sequence). V was trimmed by 2 bases and J by 2 bases, leaving 13 bases between them.

The clonotype comes from a human donor with multiple sclerosis. The sample comprised CD8+ T cells from PBMCs. The genes are TRBV30 and TRBJ2-7; D not resolved. The CDR3: CAWSRGGAAYEQYF. CDR3 DNA: TGTGCCTGGAGTCGAGGCGGTGCGGCCTACGAGCAGTACTTC.